This TCR beta chain appears in the sequencing data of a study of post-analysis software for immune sequencing data. Study observations and caveats: Same-batch samples co-clustered strongly by F measure. Five TRBV segments were more frequent in patients than controls; TRBV5-6, TRBV5-1 and TRBV20-1 belonged to this group.

This clonotype was seen more than once but under ten times. Its target is not known. Germline V gene sequence: CDR1 MNHEY, CDR2 SVGAGI. Trimming stripped 6 bases from V and 0 bases from J, with 15 bases between. The CDR3 spans 15 residues. Unique-molecular-identifier-tagged TCR beta cDNA libraries were used. From the PCR reads, TCRdb called clonotypes with MiXCR, one entry per CDR3 protein. Of about 160,000 distinct CDR3 sequences detected, about 34% appear once; the ten largest clones hold 25% to 35%. The chain couples TRBV6-5 to TRBJ2-7; perhaps D is TRBD1 or TRBD2 (6 bases each). The receptor was isolated from a girl aged 5 to 17 with multiple sclerosis. The sample consisted of blood, taken after autologous hematopoietic stem cell transplantation. The CDR3 reads CASSQPGGHSYEQYF. The DNA of the CDR3 is TGTGCCAGCAGCCAACCCGGGGGACACTCCTACGAGCAGTACTTC.